The text below deals with one T cell receptor (beta chain). Germline CDR1 reads SGHAT; CDR2 reads FQNNGV. Trimming left V 5 bases short and J 4 bases short, with 18 bases between. The CDR3 is made up of 15 amino acids. The template used for profiling TCR beta VDJ and CDR3 was genomic DNA. Using its own MiXCR run on the reads, TCRdb lists one record per CDR3 protein. The sample shows some 180,000 distinct CDR3 sequences, roughly half of them seen only once. These data belong to a study of CD8+CD57+ T cells in acquired aplastic anemia. Whole-study context: CD4+ and CD8+ cells, once sorted, gave DNA averaging approximately 3.3 ug.

The chain recombines TRBV11-2 with TRBJ2-7; no reliable D call. The sequenced sample was sorted CD4+, CD8+, or CD8+CD57+ T cells (not recorded which) from PBMCs. The source is a human donor in good health. Here the CDR3 DNA reads TGTGCCAGCAGCCCACCCCCTAGGTTTAAGTACGAGCAGTACTTC. It yields the protein CASSPPPRFKYEQYF.